A single sample gave rise to the 30 T cell receptor beta chains below, sequenced in a study of blood T cells in healthy people across ages. Through a sample-barcoded 5' primer and a J-beta primer mix, a second PCR was run for 7 to 11 cycles. TCRdb independently ran MiXCR on the 5' RACE reads; one entry per CDR3 protein. The sample contains approximately 800,000 distinct CDR3 sequences, approximately 24% of which appear only once. The same sample was also studied in work on T cells of mothers and their children.

The sample comprised blood. Source of these receptors: a boy between 10 and 17 years old in good health.

This clonotype was observed a few times. The chain couples TRBV5-1 to TRBJ1-1; a weak D match, TRBD1 (6 bases). The CDR3 consists of 16 residues. The germline V and J ends were trimmed by 0 bases and 3 bases, with 15 bases remaining between them. Germline lookup yields CDR1 SGHRS and CDR2 YFSETQ. The DNA of the CDR3 is TGCGCCAGCAGCTTGGGCGATAGGGGGGCCCACACTGAAGCTTTCTTT. Amino acid sequence: CASSLGDRGAHTEAFF.

In its sample, this clonotype was seen many times. The chain employs TRBV11-2 and TRBJ2-3; D unresolved. This CDR3 has 16 amino acids. The germline V gene has CDR1 SGHAT and CDR2 FQNNGV. The V gene lost 6 bases and the J gene lost 5 bases, with 21 bases spanning the gap. The CDR3 here is CASRYSYFRRVDTQYF. The CDR3 nucleotides read TGTGCCAGCAGATATTCATACTTCCGAAGAGTAGATACGCAGTATTTT.

This rearrangement joins TRBV11-2 to TRBJ1-3; D is perhaps TRBD1 (6 bases). This CDR3 comprises 13 residues. The V gene's germline CDR1 is SGHAT and CDR2 FQNNGV. With 5 bases removed from V and 3 bases from J, the gap between germline ends came to 8 bases. The CDR3 spells CASSETGGNTIYF. CDR3 DNA sequence: TGTGCCAGCAGCGAGACAGGTGGAAACACCATATATTTT.

A few counts support this clonotype. CDR3 nucleotide sequence: TGCGCCAGCAGCTTGGGACAACCGTACCAAGAGACCCAGTACTTC. Encoded protein: CASSLGQPYQETQYF. This sequence joins TRBV5-1 and TRBJ2-5; no firm D call. CDR3 length equals 15 residues. V was clipped by 0 bases and J by 0 bases, with 9 bases between them. Germline V gives CDR1 SGHRS, CDR2 YFSETQ.

The chain joins TRBV4-1 to TRBJ1-5; D uncertain. This CDR3 contains 17 residues. Trimming shortened V by 3 bases and J by 3 bases, and 18 bases separated the two germline ends. CDR1 is MGHRA and CDR2 is YSYEKL in the germline V gene. CDR3 nucleotide sequence: TGCGCCAGCAGCCATGCATCCCGGGAGAAAATCAATCAGCCCCAGCATTTT. It specifies CASSHASREKINQPQHF.

As to this clonotype: The junction and the germline gene differ at one end; a read error may be behind it. The chain carries TRBV12-5 and TRBJ2-5; 7 positions match TRBD1. The CDR3 is 16 amino acids. Germline-derived CDR1 and CDR2 are LGHNT and FRNRAP. This CDR3 reads CAGGLVLGQAQETQYF. DNA of the CDR3: TGTGCTGGTGGTTTGGTACTTGGACAGGCCCAAGAGACCCAGTACTTC.

This clonotype was picked up a small number of times. The rearrangement uses TRBV20-1 and TRBJ1-1; TRBD1 matches 7 bases. This CDR3 has 14 amino acids. CDR1 is DFQATT, CDR2 SNEGSKA, per germline (reference sequence). V lost 6 bases to trimming and J lost 2 bases; unmatched junction nucleotides: 9. The CDR3 is CSAQGDSPNTEAFF. The CDR3 nucleotides read TGCAGTGCCCAGGGGGACAGCCCAAACACTGAAGCTTTCTTT.

In this sample, this clonotype turned up a few times. This rearrangement joins TRBV7-2 to TRBJ1-2, with a weak D call TRBD1 (6 bases). Germline values: CDR1 SGHTA, CDR2 FQGNSA. This CDR3 has 15 amino acids. Trimming stripped 1 base from V and 3 bases from J, with 12 bases between. CDR3 loop: CASSLVAGEDYGYTF. CDR3 DNA sequence: TGTGCCAGCAGCTTAGTTGCAGGGGAGGACTATGGCTACACCTTC. Together with reference TRBV7-2 and TRBJ1-2, the CDR3 gives the full variable domain: GAGVSQSPSNKVTEKGKDVELRCDPISGHTALYWYRQSLGQGLEFLIYFQGNSAPDKSGLPSDRFSAERTGGSVSTLTIQRTQQEDSAVYLCASSLVAGEDYGYTFGSGTRLTVV.

The V and J genes are TRBV28 and TRBJ1-6; D is uncertain. The CDR3 loop spans 15 amino acids. Germline CDR1 reads MDHEN; CDR2 reads SYDVKM. The V gene lost 5 bases and the J gene lost 2 bases, with 10 bases spanning the gap. The CDR3 DNA is TGTGCCAGCAGTGGCAAGGGCGCCTATAATTCACCCCTCCACTTT. Translating gives CASSGKGAYNSPLHF.

The V gene is TRBV20-1, the J gene TRBJ1-2; 7 bases align to TRBD1. Losses at the gene ends were 0 bases for V and 4 bases for J; bases not matched to a gene: 5. Germline lookup yields CDR1 DFQATT and CDR2 SNEGSKA (reference sequence). The CDR3 is 14 amino acids. The CDR3 bases are TGCAGTGCTAGAGATTCGAGGGGGCCCTATGGCTACACCTTC. Translation: CSARDSRGPYGYTF.

A few counts support this clonotype. J is TRBJ2-7 and V is TRBV3-1; a possible D gene is TRBD1 (6 bases). Trimming took 4 bases from V and 2 from J, leaving 12 bases between them. Germline V gives CDR1 LGHDT, CDR2 YNNKEL (reference sequence). CDR3 length equals 14 residues. CDR3 DNA sequence: TGTGCCAGCAGCCCTCGACAGGCCACCTACGAGCAGTACTTC. Protein sequence: CASSPRQATYEQYF.

The sample holds a few counts of this clonotype. Germline is not matched at one junction end, which may reflect a read error. The chain links TRBV5-5 to TRBJ2-2, with D perhaps assigned TRBD1 or TRBD2 (5 bases each). The CDR3 runs 14 residues. Germline V CDR1 and CDR2: SGHKS, YYEKEE (reference sequence). CDR3 DNA: TGTGCCAGCAGCTTCTGGACAAACACCGGGGAACTGTTTTTT. As protein: CASSFWTNTGELFF.

A single count supports this clonotype. One junction end does not reproduce the germline sequence, and a read error may be involved. The rearrangement joins TRBV7-4 to TRBJ2-6; possibly TRBD1 for D (5 bases). The CDR3 has 17 amino acids. Germline assignment: CDR1 SGHVT and CDR2 SQSDAQ. The CDR3 region is CASSSCIAVSGANVLTF. The CDR3 coding sequence is TGTGCCAGCAGCTCTTGTATTGCAGTCTCTGGGGCCAACGTCCTGACTTTT. The full variable domain, rest sourced from reference TRBV7-4 and TRBJ2-6, is GAGVSQSPRYKVAKRGRDVALRCDSISGHVTLYWYRQTLGQGSEVLTYSQSDAQRDKSGRPSGRFSAERPERSVSTLKIQRTEQGDSAVYLCASSSCIAVSGANVLTFGAGSRLTVL.

This clonotype was recorded a few times. V gene TRBV7-2 combines with J gene TRBJ2-1; possible D gene TRBD1, 5 bases. Germline V gene data show CDR1 as SGHTA and CDR2 as FQGNSA. The CDR3 spans 12 residues. V lost 5 bases, J lost 9 bases, and 11 bases lay in between. CDR3: CASSPGWGEQFF. The CDR3, as DNA: TGTGCCAGCAGCCCAGGGTGGGGTGAGCAGTTCTTC.

There are a few counts of this clonotype. The V gene is TRBV5-1, the J gene TRBJ1-3, with TRBD1 matching over 7 bases. CDR1 SGHRS and CDR2 YFSETQ come from the germline V gene. This CDR3 comprises 15 residues. V dropped 4 bases and J dropped 4; count of bases not matched to a gene: 8. The CDR3 DNA reads as TGCGCCAGCAGCCAGACAGGGCCCACGGGAAACACCATATATTTT. Residues: CASSQTGPTGNTIYF.

The chain uses TRBV12-3 or TRBV12-4 and TRBJ2-5; 8 bases line up with TRBD1. The CDR3 runs to 15 residues. V lost 0 bases, J lost 5 bases, and 5 bases stayed unmatched. The CDR3: CASSLAARGLETQYF. Written as DNA, the CDR3 is TGTGCCAGCAGTTTAGCAGCCAGGGGGCTTGAGACCCAGTACTTC.

The V and J genes are TRBV2 and TRBJ1-2; 9 bases line up with TRBD1. This CDR3 region has 15 residues. Germline V lookup: CDR1 SNHLY, CDR2 FYNNEI. Trimming took 3 bases from V and 7 from J; bases not matched to a gene: 9. The CDR3 loop reads CASSEAQGALSGYTF. CDR3 in DNA: TGTGCCAGCAGTGAGGCACAGGGGGCTCTCTCTGGCTACACCTTC.

The table lists this clonotype with a few counts. The CDR3 nucleotides read TGTGCCAGCAGCCGCCGGGACACCTATAATTCACCCCTCCACTTT. This gives the protein CASSRRDTYNSPLHF. The rearrangement links TRBV11-2 to TRBJ1-6; a possible D gene is TRBD1 (6 bases). Trimming removed 5 bases from V and 2 bases from J, with 10 bases in between. This CDR3 contains 15 residues. Germline V CDR1 and CDR2: SGHAT, FQNNGV.

The rearrangement joins TRBV4-1 to TRBJ1-1; D possibly corresponds to TRBD1 (5 bases). Per germline, CDR1 MGHRA and CDR2 YSYEKL. The length of the CDR3 is 15 residues. V lost 8 bases and J lost 1, with 17 bases in between. In nucleotides, the CDR3 is TGCGCCAGCCTACCCCATGCAGGGCCGAACACTGAAGCTTTCTTT. Translated, it gives CASLPHAGPNTEAFF.

This clonotype was counted at least ten times. CDR3 in DNA: TGTGCCAGCAGTTTAAACTTCGGCGGAGCCTACGAGCAGTACTTC. Its translation: CASSLNFGGAYEQYF. The chain is built from TRBV12-3 or TRBV12-4 and TRBJ2-7, with no clear D. The CDR3 totals 15 residues. The V gene lost 2 bases and the J gene lost 2 bases, with 13 bases spanning the gap.

This clonotype was seen a few times. The chain uses TRBV7-9 and TRBJ2-1; D may be TRBD2 (6 bases). The CDR3 totals 15 residues. V was shortened by 7 bases and J by 0 bases, with 13 bases between the two germline ends. Germline V CDR1 and CDR2: SEHNR, FQNEAQ (reference sequence). The CDR3 is CASTLRGSSYNEQFF. In nucleotides, the CDR3 is TGTGCCAGCACGCTTCGGGGGAGCTCCTACAATGAGCAGTTCTTC.

This clonotype was seen only a few times. Sequence at one end of the junction differs from germline and may be a read error. The rearrangement joins TRBV7-2 to TRBJ2-5; a weak D match, TRBD2 (6 bases). CDR3 length equals 14 residues. Germline lookup yields CDR1 SGHTA and CDR2 FQGNSA. The CDR3 DNA reads as TGTGCTAGCAGCTTAGTAATGGGAGGTGGGACCCAGTACTTC. Translated: CASSLVMGGGTQYF.

This clonotype appeared a single time. V gene TRBV24-1 combines with J gene TRBJ2-3; possibly TRBD1 or TRBD2 for D (5 bases each). Per germline, CDR1 KGHDR and CDR2 SFDVKD. V gave up 5 bases and J gave up 6 bases, with 17 bases separating them. CDR3 size: 15 residues. CDR3 sequence (DNA): TGTGCCACCAGTGGTCCCGGGACGCCTAAGGATACGCAGTATTTT. This gives the protein CATSGPGTPKDTQYF.

This clonotype was seen a handful of times. The rearrangement uses TRBV12-3 or TRBV12-4 and TRBJ2-6, with D perhaps given as TRBD1 or TRBD2 (5 bases each). The germline V and J ends were trimmed by 6 bases and 1 base, with 19 bases remaining between them. The CDR3 spans 18 residues. CDR3 amino acids: CASSRNRDRVSGANVLTF. The CDR3, as DNA: TGTGCCAGCAGCCGAAACCGGGACCGGGTATCTGGGGCCAACGTCCTGACTTTC.

The CDR3 sequence: CASSWDRDTGVIEAFF. For the CDR3, the DNA is TGCGCCAGCAGCTGGGATAGGGACACGGGTGTTATTGAAGCTTTCTTT. V usage is TRBV5-1 and J usage is TRBJ1-1; D might be TRBD1 (6 bases). CDR1 and CDR2 (germline): SGHRS, YFSETQ. Trimming left V 3 bases short and J 7 bases short, with 22 bases between. This CDR3 contains 16 residues.

V is TRBV27 and J is TRBJ1-5; no reliable D call. The CDR3 is 15 residues long. Germline V gene sequence: CDR1 MNHEY, CDR2 SMNVEV (reference sequence). With 0 bases removed from V and 5 bases from J, the gap between germline ends came to 11 bases. This chain's CDR3 is CASSLSGSNHQPQHF. CDR3 DNA sequence: TGTGCCAGCAGTTTATCGGGGTCAAATCATCAGCCCCAGCATTTT.

This clonotype was counted a few times. This sequence joins TRBV5-1 and TRBJ2-5; 8 nucleotides match TRBD1. This CDR3 spans 14 amino acids. The J segment lost 4 bases and the V segment lost 4 bases, leaving 6 bases of the junction unmatched. CDR1 and CDR2 (germline): SGHRS, YFSETQ. The CDR3 loop is CASSGTGLIETQYF. Here the CDR3 DNA reads TGCGCCAGCAGCGGGACAGGCCTCATAGAGACCCAGTACTTC.

V is TRBV4-1 and J is TRBJ2-7; no definite D call. This CDR3 comprises 15 residues. Between the trimmed V and J ends, which lost 1 base and 0 bases, there was a span of 10 bases. Germline CDR1 MGHRA, CDR2 YSYEKL. DNA of the CDR3: TGCGCCAGCAGCCAAGGTATAGCAAGCTCCTACGAGCAGTACTTC. Protein sequence: CASSQGIASSYEQYF.

This chain uses TRBV20-1 with TRBJ2-5, with 7 bases matching TRBD2. This CDR3 spans 14 amino acids. Per germline, CDR1 DFQATT and CDR2 SNEGSKA (reference sequence). Trimming at V came to 0 bases and at J to 7 bases, leaving 8 bases not matched to a gene. The DNA for the CDR3 is TGCAGTGCTAGAGATTGGGCGGGGGTGGCGACCCAGTACTTC. Translation: CSARDWAGVATQYF.

V and J are TRBV29-1 and TRBJ2-3; 8 positions agree with TRBD2. Germline CDR1 reads SQVTM; CDR2 reads ANQGSEA. V lost 8 bases, J lost 3 bases, and 10 bases stayed unmatched. The length of the CDR3 is 14 residues. The DNA of the CDR3 is TGCAGCATACTAGCGGAGGGGAGGACAGATACGCAGTATTTT. Residues: CSILAEGRTDTQYF.